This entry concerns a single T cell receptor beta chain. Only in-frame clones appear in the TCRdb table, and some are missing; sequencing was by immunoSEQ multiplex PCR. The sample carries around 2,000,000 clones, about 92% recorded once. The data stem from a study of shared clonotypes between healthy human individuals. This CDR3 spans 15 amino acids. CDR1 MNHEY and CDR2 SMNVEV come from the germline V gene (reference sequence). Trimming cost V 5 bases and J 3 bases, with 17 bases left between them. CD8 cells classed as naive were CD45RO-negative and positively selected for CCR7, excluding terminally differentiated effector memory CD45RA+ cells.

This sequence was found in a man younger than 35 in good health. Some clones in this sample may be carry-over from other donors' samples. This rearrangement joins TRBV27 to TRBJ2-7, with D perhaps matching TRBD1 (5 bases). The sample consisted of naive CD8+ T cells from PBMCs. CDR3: CASSVTALLNYEQYF. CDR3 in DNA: TGTGCCAGCAGTGTGACAGCGCTCCTTAACTACGAGCAGTACTTC.